This T cell receptor beta chain was identified in a study of cytomegalovirus exposure and HLA in healthy donors. Findings and caveats of the study: Rare TCR sequences predominated, though certain public TCRs were found in many donors.

Worth noting for this clone: Its specificity is not known.

The PCR made use of 60 Vbeta and 13 Jbeta primers. Assay used: immunoSEQ multiplex PCR; TCRdb lists only in-frame clones, some missing. This table has 270,000 or so clones, roughly 88% appearing once. The CDR3 length is 14 residues. V gave up 3 bases and J gave up 4 bases; unmatched junction bases: 3. The germline V gene has CDR1 SGHKS and CDR2 YYEKEE (reference sequence). The receptor was derived from a man in his forties in good health and CMV-seropositive. The V call is TRBV5-5, the J call TRBJ2-7; 11 bases map to TRBD2. The source material was PBMCs. CDR3 protein: CASSWTSGRYEQYF. The CDR3 bases are TGTGCCAGCAGCTGGACTAGCGGGCGATACGAGCAGTACTTC.